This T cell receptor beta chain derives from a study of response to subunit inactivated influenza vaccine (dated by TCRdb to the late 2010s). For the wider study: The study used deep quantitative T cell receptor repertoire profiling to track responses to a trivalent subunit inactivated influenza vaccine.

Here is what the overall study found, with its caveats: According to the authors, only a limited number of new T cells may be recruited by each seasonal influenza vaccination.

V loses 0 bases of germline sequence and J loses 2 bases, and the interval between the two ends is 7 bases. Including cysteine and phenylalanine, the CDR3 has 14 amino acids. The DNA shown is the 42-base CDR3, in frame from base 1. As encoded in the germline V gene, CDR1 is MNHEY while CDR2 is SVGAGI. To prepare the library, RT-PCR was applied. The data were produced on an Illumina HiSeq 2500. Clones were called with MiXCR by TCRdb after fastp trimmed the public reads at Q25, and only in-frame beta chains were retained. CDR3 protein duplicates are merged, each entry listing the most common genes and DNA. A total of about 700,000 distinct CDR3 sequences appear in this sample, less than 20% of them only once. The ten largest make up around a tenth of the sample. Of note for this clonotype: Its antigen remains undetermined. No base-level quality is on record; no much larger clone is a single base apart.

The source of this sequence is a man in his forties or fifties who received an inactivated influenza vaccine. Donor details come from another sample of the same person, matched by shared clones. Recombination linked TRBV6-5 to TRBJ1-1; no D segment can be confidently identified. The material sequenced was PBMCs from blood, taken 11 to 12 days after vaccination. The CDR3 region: CASSYSNSNTEAFF. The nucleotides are TGTGCCAGCAGTTACTCGAATTCTAACACTGAAGCTTTCTTT.